This T cell receptor (beta chain) was captured in a study of graft-versus-host responses after intestinal transplantation. Looking at the study overall: After anti-thymocyte globulin induction, recipients took tacrolimus and steroids for two to three years.

From the graft tissue, intraepithelial and lamina propria lymphocytes were released through processing. Study-level points and caveats: Declines in HvG clones occurring early post-transplant were associated with peak circulating GvH clone levels. The recipient marrow held GvH clones, and some of them showed up first in ileum or blood.

This CDR3 has 13 amino acids. V gave up 3 bases and J gave up 8 bases, with 13 bases separating them. CDR1 is MDHEN, CDR2 SYDVKM, per germline. Points on this clone: What it recognizes is unknown.

Generated by immunoSEQ multiplex PCR, the TCRdb table keeps only in-frame clones and is missing some. The table shows thousands of clones, with 55% to 75% occurring only once. The chain recombines TRBV28 with TRBJ1-1; D gene ambiguous. The receptor was isolated from a human patient who received an intestinal transplant, so some T cells may come from the graft donor. Sequenced material: ileum tissue, taken about 980 days after intestinal transplantation. The CDR3 DNA reads as TGTGCCAGCAGTTTCTACCCGAGGCTCGAAGCTTTCTTT. Its protein product is CASSFYPRLEAFF.